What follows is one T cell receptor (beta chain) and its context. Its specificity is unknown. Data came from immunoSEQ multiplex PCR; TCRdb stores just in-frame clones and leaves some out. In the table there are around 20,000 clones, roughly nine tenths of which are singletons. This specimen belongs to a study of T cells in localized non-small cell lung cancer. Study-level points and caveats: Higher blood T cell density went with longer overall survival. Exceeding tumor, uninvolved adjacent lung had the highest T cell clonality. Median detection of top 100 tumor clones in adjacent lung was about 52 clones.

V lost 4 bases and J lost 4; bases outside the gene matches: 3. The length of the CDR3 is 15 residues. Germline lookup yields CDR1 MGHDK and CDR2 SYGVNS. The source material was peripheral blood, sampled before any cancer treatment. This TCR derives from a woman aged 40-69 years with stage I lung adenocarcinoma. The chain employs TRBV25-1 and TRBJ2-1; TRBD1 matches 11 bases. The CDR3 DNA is TGTGCCAGCAGTGCCGGGACAGGGGGATACAATGAGCAGTTCTTC. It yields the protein CASSAGTGGYNEQFF.